One and the same sample provided the 17 T cell receptor beta chains below, sequenced in a study of CXCR3-negative and CXCR3-positive naive CD8 T cells. For these receptors, no antigen is known. The authors made the TRB cDNA libraries by 5' RACE using UMI labels. For each CDR3 protein, TCRdb gives one entry from its re-call of the 5' RACE reads, without DNA. The repertoire table contains some 150,000 distinct CDR3 sequences. Findings of the study overall: Hydrophobicity of TRB CDR3s was greater in CXCR3-positive naive cells than in CXCR3-negative naive cells.

Sample: naive CXCR3+ CD8+ T cells from blood. As for subset: CD45RO-CCR7+CD27+CD95- naive CD8+ T cells expressing CXCR3 (TNR3+). The origin of the receptors is a human donor in good health. Some clones in this sample may be carry-over from other donors' samples.

The chain uses TRBV28 and TRBJ1-3. The germline CDR1 and CDR2 sequences are MDHEN and SYDVKM. The CDR3 has 15 amino acids. The CDR3 loop is CASSLSFGLGNTIYF.

V and J are TRBV7-9 and TRBJ2-5; the TCRdb call, TRBD2, lacks DNA for checking. Germline values: CDR1 SEHNR, CDR2 FQNEAQ (reference sequence). The CDR3 has 15 residues. The chain's CDR3 is CASSPTHVGRETQYF.

J is TRBJ2-1 and V is TRBV5-1; TCRdb calls TRBD1, which cannot be checked without DNA. Per the germline V gene, CDR1 is SGHRS and CDR2 is YFSETQ. CDR3 length: 14 residues. CDR3 protein: CASGLNPGSNEQFF.

V usage is TRBV5-5 and J usage is TRBJ2-1; the D gene TCRdb calls, TRBD1, cannot be checked with no DNA. Germline V gene data show CDR1 as SGHKS and CDR2 as YYEKEE (reference sequence). This CDR3 is built from 16 residues. The CDR3 sequence: CASSLGLGASYNEQFF.

This sequence joins TRBV5-8 and TRBJ1-2. The CDR3 is 15 amino acids. Germline V gene data show CDR1 as SGHTS and CDR2 as YDEGEE. The CDR3 loop reads CASSFGSATNYGYTF. Full variable domain (rest looked up from reference TRBV5-8 and TRBJ1-2): EAGVTQSPTHLIKTRGQQATLRCSPISGHTSVYWYQQALGLGLQFLLWYDEGEERNRGNFPPRFSGRQFPNYSSELNVNALELEDSALYLCASSFGSATNYGYTFGSGTRLTVV.

This chain connects TRBV11-2 to TRBJ2-5; TCRdb returns TRBD2, unconfirmable since there is no DNA. This CDR3 has 18 amino acids. Per the germline V gene, CDR1 is SGHAT and CDR2 is FQNNGV. The CDR3 sequence: CASSLGVGMLAEQETQYF.

The chain recombines TRBV27 with TRBJ1-5. The germline CDR1 and CDR2 sequences are MNHEY and SMNVEV (reference sequence). The CDR3 runs 13 residues. CDR3 loop: CASGLHSNQPQHF.

The chain has TRBV20-1 and TRBJ2-7. The germline gives CDR1 DFQATT, CDR2 SNEGSKA (reference sequence). The CDR3 loop spans 16 amino acids. The CDR3 sequence: CSARELDEAGLYEQYF.

CDR3: CASSLGGGVTDTQYF. This chain joins TRBV5-6 and TRBJ2-3; as DNA is missing, the TRBD1 call by TCRdb cannot be tested. The CDR3 runs 15 residues. The germline V gene has CDR1 SGHDT and CDR2 YYEEEE.

The chain is built from TRBV12-3 or TRBV12-4 and TRBJ1-1; TCRdb outputs TRBD1, but without DNA this stays unchecked. CDR3 size: 12 residues. The CDR3 is CASIQGRTEAFF.

The rearrangement joins TRBV14 to TRBJ2-3. Germline lookup yields CDR1 SGHDN and CDR2 FVKESK. The CDR3 contains 14 residues. The CDR3 protein is CASSQGTSTDTQYF. Combining the CDR3 with reference TRBV14 and TRBJ2-3 gives the whole variable domain EAGVTQFPSHSVIEKGQTVTLRCDPISGHDNLYWYRRVMGKEIKFLLHFVKESKQDESGMPNNRFLAERTGGTYSTLKVQPAELEDSGVYFCASSQGTSTDTQYFGPGTRLTVL.

V gene TRBV25-1 combines with J gene TRBJ1-1. The CDR3 consists of 12 residues. Germline-derived CDR1 and CDR2 are MGHDK and SYGVNS. The CDR3 spells CASRREGTEAFF. The full variable domain, with the rest looked up from reference TRBV25-1 and TRBJ1-1, is EADIYQTPRYLVIGTGKKITLECSQTMGHDKMYWYQQDPGMELHLIHYSYGVNSTEKGDLSSESTVSRIRTEHFPLTLESARPSHTSQYLCASRREGTEAFFGQGTRLTVV.

The V and J genes are TRBV6-2 or TRBV6-3 and TRBJ2-7; the D gene TCRdb calls, TRBD2, cannot be checked with no DNA. The germline V gene has CDR1 MNHEY and CDR2 SVGEGT. This CDR3 comprises 13 residues. CDR3 loop: CASRLGLLLEQYF.

V usage is TRBV29-1 and J usage is TRBJ2-2. Germline V gene lookup returns CDR1 SQVTM and CDR2 ANQGSEA. The CDR3 covers 13 residues. CDR3 protein: CSVEQADTGELFF.

The chain couples TRBV7-2 to TRBJ2-7. CDR3 length equals 14 residues. Germline CDR1 is SGHTA and CDR2 is FQGNSA. This chain's CDR3 is CASSLGQSSYEQYF. Using reference TRBV7-2 and TRBJ2-7 for the parts outside the CDR3, the full variable domain is GAGVSQSPSNKVTEKGKDVELRCDPISGHTALYWYRQSLGQGLEFLIYFQGNSAPDKSGLPSDRFSAERTGGSVSTLTIQRTQQEDSAVYLCASSLGQSSYEQYFGPGTRLTVT.

V and J are TRBV29-1 and TRBJ2-2; the D call of TRBD2 rests on TCRdb alone, since no DNA is present to check it. CDR1 is SQVTM and CDR2 is ANQGSEA in the germline V gene. The CDR3 consists of 15 residues. This CDR3 is CSVEYSGLNTGELFF.

The V gene is TRBV29-1, the J gene TRBJ2-5; TCRdb proposes TRBD2, but this gene call is untestable without DNA. CDR1 SQVTM and CDR2 ANQGSEA come from the germline V gene. The CDR3 consists of 14 residues. The chain's CDR3 is CSVERGAPQETQYF.